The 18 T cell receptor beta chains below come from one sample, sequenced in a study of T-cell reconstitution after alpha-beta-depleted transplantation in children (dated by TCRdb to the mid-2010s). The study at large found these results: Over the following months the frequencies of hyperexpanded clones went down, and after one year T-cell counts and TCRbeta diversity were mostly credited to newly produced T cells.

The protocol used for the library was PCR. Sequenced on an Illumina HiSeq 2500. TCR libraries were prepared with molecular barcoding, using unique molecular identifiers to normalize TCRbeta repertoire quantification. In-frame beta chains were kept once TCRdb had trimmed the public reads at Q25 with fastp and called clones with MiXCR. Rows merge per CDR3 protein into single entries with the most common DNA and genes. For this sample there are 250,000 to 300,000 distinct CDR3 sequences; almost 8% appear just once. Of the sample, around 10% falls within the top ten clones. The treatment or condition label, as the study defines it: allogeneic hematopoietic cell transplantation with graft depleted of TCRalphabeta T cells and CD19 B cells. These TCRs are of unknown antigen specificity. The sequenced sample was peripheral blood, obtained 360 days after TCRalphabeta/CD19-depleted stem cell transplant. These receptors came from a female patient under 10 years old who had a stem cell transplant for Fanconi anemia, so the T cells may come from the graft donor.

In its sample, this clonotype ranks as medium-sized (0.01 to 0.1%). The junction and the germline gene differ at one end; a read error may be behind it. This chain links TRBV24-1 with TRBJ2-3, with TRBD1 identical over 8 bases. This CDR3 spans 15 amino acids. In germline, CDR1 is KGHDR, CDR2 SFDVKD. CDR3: CATSDTGTGTDTQYF. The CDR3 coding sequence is TGTGCCACCAGTGACACCGGGACAGGCACCGATACGCAGTATTTT.

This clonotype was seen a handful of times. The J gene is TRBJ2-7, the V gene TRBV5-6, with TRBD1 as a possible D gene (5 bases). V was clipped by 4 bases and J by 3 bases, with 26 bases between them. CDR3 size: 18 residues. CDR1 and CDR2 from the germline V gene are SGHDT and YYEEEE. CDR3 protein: CASSTPADGQGSYYEQYF. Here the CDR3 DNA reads TGTGCCAGCAGCACCCCGGCGGATGGGCAGGGCTCCTACTACGAGCAGTACTTC.

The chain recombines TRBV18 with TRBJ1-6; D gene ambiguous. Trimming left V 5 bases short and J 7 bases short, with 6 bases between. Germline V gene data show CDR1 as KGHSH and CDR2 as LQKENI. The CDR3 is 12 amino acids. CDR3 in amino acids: CASSAGNSPLHF. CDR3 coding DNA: TGTGCCAGCTCAGCCGGGAATTCACCCCTCCACTTT.

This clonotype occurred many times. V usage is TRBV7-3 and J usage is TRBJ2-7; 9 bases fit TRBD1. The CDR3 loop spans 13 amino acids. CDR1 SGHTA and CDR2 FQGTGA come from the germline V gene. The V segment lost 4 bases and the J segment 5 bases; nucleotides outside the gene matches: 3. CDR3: CASSSGTGNEQYF. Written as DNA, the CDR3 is TGTGCCAGCAGCTCCGGGACAGGGAACGAGCAGTACTTC.

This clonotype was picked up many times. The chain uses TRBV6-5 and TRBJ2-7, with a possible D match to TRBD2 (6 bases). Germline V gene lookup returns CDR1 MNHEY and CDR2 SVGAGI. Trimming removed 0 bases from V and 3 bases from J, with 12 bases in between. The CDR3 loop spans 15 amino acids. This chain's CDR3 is CASSYSPQGGYEQYF. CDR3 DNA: TGTGCCAGCAGTTACTCTCCGCAGGGAGGCTACGAGCAGTACTTC.

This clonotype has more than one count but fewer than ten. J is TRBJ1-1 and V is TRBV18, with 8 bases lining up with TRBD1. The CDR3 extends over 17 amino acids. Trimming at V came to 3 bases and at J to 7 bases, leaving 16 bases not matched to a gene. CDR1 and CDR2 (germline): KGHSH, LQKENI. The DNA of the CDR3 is TGTGCCAGCTCACCGTATACCGAACAGGGGGTAGGAGTTGAAGCTTTCTTT. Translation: CASSPYTEQGVGVEAFF.

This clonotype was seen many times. The CDR3 DNA follows: TGCAGTGCTAGCGCGACCTACCAAGAGACCCAGTACTTC. Translating gives CSASATYQETQYF. This rearrangement joins TRBV20-1 to TRBJ2-5; D gene uncertain. Trimming removed 3 bases at V and 0 bases at J, with 8 bases between. This CDR3 spans 13 amino acids. Per germline, CDR1 DFQATT and CDR2 SNEGSKA (reference sequence).

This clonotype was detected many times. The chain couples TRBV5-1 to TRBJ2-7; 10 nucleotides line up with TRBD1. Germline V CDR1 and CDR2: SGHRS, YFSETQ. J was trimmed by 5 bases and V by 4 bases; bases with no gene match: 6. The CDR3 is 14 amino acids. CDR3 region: CASSAGTGDHEQYF. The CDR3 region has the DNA TGCGCCAGCAGCGCCGGGACAGGGGACCACGAGCAGTACTTC.

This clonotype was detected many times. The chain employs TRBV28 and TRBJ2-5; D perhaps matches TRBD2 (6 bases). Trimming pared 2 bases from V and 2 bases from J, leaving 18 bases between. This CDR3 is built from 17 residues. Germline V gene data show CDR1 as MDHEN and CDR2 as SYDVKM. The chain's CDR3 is CASSLGPVGGAQETQYF. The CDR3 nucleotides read TGTGCCAGCAGTTTAGGCCCCGTGGGGGGAGCTCAAGAGACCCAGTACTTC.

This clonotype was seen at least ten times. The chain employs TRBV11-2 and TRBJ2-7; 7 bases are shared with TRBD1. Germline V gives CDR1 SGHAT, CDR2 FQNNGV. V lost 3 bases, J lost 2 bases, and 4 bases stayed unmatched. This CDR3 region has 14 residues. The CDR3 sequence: CASSLTGFTYEQYF. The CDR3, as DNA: TGTGCCAGCAGCTTGACAGGGTTTACCTACGAGCAGTACTTC.

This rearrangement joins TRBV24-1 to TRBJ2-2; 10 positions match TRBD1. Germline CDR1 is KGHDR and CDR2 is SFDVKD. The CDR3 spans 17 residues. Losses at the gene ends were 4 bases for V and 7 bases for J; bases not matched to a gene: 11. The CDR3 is CATSDLKGQGLYGELFF. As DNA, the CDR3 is TGTGCCACCAGTGACCTGAAGGGACAGGGGCTTTACGGGGAGCTGTTTTTT.

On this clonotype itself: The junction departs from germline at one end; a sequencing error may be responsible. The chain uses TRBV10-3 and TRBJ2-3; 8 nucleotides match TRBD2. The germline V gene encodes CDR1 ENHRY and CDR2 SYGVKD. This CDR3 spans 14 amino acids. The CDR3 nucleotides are TGTGCCGTCAGTGAGACGGGGGGGGAGCGAACGCAGTATTTT. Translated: CAVSETGGERTQYF.

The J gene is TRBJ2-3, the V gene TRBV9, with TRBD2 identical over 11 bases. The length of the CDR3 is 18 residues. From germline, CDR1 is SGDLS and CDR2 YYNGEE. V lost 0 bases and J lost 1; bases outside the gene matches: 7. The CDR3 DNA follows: TGTGCCAGCAGCGTAGGGGGACTAGCGGTTAGGGGCACAGATACGCAGTATTTT. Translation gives CASSVGGLAVRGTDTQYF.

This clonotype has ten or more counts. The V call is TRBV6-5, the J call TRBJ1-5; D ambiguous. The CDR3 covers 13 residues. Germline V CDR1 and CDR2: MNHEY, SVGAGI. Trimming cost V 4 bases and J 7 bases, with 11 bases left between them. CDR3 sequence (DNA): TGTGCCAGCAGTTCGGGATGGAGGCAGCCCCAGCATTTT. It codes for CASSSGWRQPQHF.

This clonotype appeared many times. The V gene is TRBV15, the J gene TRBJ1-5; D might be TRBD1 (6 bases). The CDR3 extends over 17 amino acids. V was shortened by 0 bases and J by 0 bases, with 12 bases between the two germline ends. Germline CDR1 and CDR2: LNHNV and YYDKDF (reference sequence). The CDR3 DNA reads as TGTGCCACCAGCAGAGAGAGGACAGTTTATAGCAATCAGCCCCAGCATTTT. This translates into CATSRERTVYSNQPQHF.

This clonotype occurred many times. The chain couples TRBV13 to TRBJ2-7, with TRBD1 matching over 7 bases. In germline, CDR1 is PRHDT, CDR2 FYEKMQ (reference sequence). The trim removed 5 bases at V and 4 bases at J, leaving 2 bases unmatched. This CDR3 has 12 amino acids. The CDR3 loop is CASSDRVYEQYF. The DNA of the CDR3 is TGTGCCAGCAGCGACAGGGTTTACGAGCAGTACTTC.

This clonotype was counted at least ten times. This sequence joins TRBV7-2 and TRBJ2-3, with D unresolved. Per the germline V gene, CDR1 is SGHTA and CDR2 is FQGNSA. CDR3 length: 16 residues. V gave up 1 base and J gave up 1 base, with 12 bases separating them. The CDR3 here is CASSLGRSRGTDTQYF. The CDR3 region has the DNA TGTGCCAGCAGCTTAGGTCGGTCTAGGGGCACAGATACGCAGTATTTT. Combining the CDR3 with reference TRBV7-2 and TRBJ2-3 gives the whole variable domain GAGVSQSPSNKVTEKGKDVELRCDPISGHTALYWYRQSLGQGLEFLIYFQGNSAPDKSGLPSDRFSAERTGGSVSTLTIQRTQQEDSAVYLCASSLGRSRGTDTQYFGPGTRLTVL.

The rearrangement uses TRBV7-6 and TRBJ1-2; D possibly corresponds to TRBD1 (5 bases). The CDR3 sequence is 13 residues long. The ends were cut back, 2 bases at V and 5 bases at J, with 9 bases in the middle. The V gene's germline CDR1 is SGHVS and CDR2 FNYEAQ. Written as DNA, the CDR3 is TGTGCCAGCAGCTTACTCGAGGGGTATGGCTACACCTTC. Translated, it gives CASSLLEGYGYTF.